These 15 T cell receptor beta chains were sequenced from one sample in a study of blood T cell repertoires in COVID-19. Repertoires were generated with immunoSEQ multiplex PCR, while TCRdb's copy carries only in-frame clones and drops some. The repertoire has roughly 220,000 clones, around 83% of them found once; the top ten carry 10%. The sample was peripheral blood. These receptors all stem from a woman aged 45-65 years with COVID-19, enrolled during active disease.

This clone was detected once. This specimen includes other DNA sequences encoding the same CDR3. The chain has TRBV19 and TRBJ2-1, with D perhaps TRBD2 (6 bases). Trimming left V 5 bases short and J 1 base short, with 9 bases between. Germline CDR1 reads LNHDA; CDR2 reads SQIVND (reference sequence). The CDR3 sequence is 14 residues long. The CDR3 loop is CASSHGGSYNEQFF. CDR3 DNA sequence: TGTGCCAGTAGTCACGGAGGGTCCTACAATGAGCAGTTCTTC.

This chain uses TRBV28 with TRBJ1-2; 7 bases are a match to TRBD1. Per the germline V gene, CDR1 is MDHEN and CDR2 is SYDVKM. The CDR3 extends over 15 amino acids. Trimming at V came to 4 bases and at J to 0 bases, leaving 5 bases not matched to a gene. The CDR3 nucleotides are TGTGCCAGCAGTTCGACAGGGCGGCCTAACTATGGCTACACCTTC. Its translation is CASSSTGRPNYGYTF.

This rearrangement joins TRBV5-1 to TRBJ2-1; no reliable D call. The CDR3 covers 11 residues. Germline CDR1 reads SGHRS; CDR2 reads YFSETQ. Trimming stripped 0 bases from V and 14 bases from J, with 9 bases between. CDR3 residues: CASSLALLKFF. The CDR3, as DNA: TGCGCCAGCAGCTTGGCCCTTCTAAAGTTCTTC.

This clone was seen ten or more times. The chain has TRBV27 and TRBJ2-1; D not certain. The CDR3 has 13 amino acids. Trimming left V 5 bases short and J 0 bases short, with 5 bases between. CDR1 is MNHEY and CDR2 is SMNVEV in the germline V gene (reference sequence). The CDR3 here is CASSTYSYNEQFF. Written as DNA, the CDR3 is TGTGCCAGCAGTACCTACTCCTACAATGAGCAGTTCTTC.

The rearrangement uses TRBV3-1 (or the pseudogene TRBV3-2) and TRBJ1-2; D ambiguous. Germline CDR1 reads LGHDT; CDR2 reads YNNKEL (reference sequence). The V end lost 1 base, the J end lost 4 bases, and 13 bases lay between the germline ends. The CDR3 runs 15 residues. This chain's CDR3 is CASSQVIGSGYGYTF. CDR3 DNA sequence: TGTGCCAGCAGCCAAGTAATAGGGAGCGGCTATGGCTACACCTTC.

The chain joins TRBV5-6 to TRBJ2-7; a possible D gene is TRBD1 (5 bases). CDR3 length equals 12 residues. Trimming took 4 bases from V and 5 from J, leaving 10 bases between them. The germline V gene encodes CDR1 SGHDT and CDR2 YYEEEE. CDR3 protein: CASSPQGHEQYF. In DNA, the CDR3 is TGTGCCAGCAGCCCTCAGGGCCACGAGCAGTACTTC.

V gene TRBV3-1 (or the pseudogene TRBV3-2) combines with J gene TRBJ2-5; a weak D match, TRBD2 (6 bases). The germline gives CDR1 LGHDT, CDR2 YNNKEL (reference sequence). V shed 5 bases and J shed 5 bases, with 18 bases lying between them. There are 15 residues in the CDR3. The CDR3 region is CASSETPGESETQYF. The CDR3 nucleotides read TGTGCCAGCAGCGAGACCCCGGGGGAATCGGAGACCCAGTACTTC.

CDR3 nucleotides: TGTGCCAGCAGTTTAGGGTCGGCTCCGGGTTATAATTCACCCCTCCACTTT. Its protein is CASSLGSAPGYNSPLHF. The chain is built from TRBV27 and TRBJ1-6; D gene unclear. Germline lookup yields CDR1 MNHEY and CDR2 SMNVEV (reference sequence). There are 17 residues in the CDR3. The V end lost 2 bases, the J end lost 4 bases, and 15 bases lay between the germline ends.

This chain uses TRBV13 with TRBJ2-1, with D perhaps TRBD1 (6 bases). This CDR3 comprises 15 residues. The germline V gene has CDR1 PRHDT and CDR2 FYEKMQ (reference sequence). V was clipped by 5 bases and J by 0 bases, with 11 bases between them. The CDR3 is CASSPQGSSYNEQFF. DNA of the CDR3: TGTGCCAGCAGCCCCCAGGGGAGCTCCTACAATGAGCAGTTCTTC. Based on the CDR3 plus reference TRBV13 and TRBJ2-1, the full variable domain is AAGVIQSPRHLIKEKRETATLKCYPIPRHDTVYWYQQGPGQDPQFLISFYEKMQSDKGSIPDRFSAQQFSDYHSELNMSSLELGDSALYFCASSPQGSSYNEQFFGPGTRLTVL.

The chain links TRBV7-3 to TRBJ2-2; 9 nucleotides agree with TRBD2. Germline CDR1 reads SGHTA; CDR2 reads FQGTGA. With V trimmed by 7 bases and J by 1 base, 1 base remained unmatched. The CDR3 length is 14 residues. In nucleotides, the CDR3 is TGTGCCAGCACTAGCGGGGTGAACACCGGGGAGCTGTTTTTT. This translates into CASTSGVNTGELFF.

V is TRBV25-1 and J is TRBJ2-2; TRBD1 might be the D (6 bases). This CDR3 is 12 amino acids long. Trimming removed 10 bases from V and 3 bases from J, with 9 bases in between. Germline V lookup: CDR1 MGHDK, CDR2 SYGVNS. Here the CDR3 reads CATWTDTGELFF. Written as DNA, the CDR3 is TGTGCCACTTGGACAGACACCGGGGAGCTGTTTTTT.

The chain has TRBV11-2 and TRBJ2-3; no reliable D call. Trimming stripped 1 base from V and 2 bases from J, with 10 bases between. Germline values: CDR1 SGHAT, CDR2 FQNNGV. This CDR3 is 15 amino acids long. The CDR3 region is CASSLGLGLTDTQYF. The DNA of the CDR3 is TGTGCCAGCAGCTTAGGGCTGGGCCTCACAGATACGCAGTATTTT.

The chain joins TRBV20-1 to TRBJ2-7; tentatively, D is TRBD2 (6 bases). CDR1 DFQATT and CDR2 SNEGSKA come from the germline V gene (reference sequence). Deletions cut 3 bases from V and 6 bases from J, with 9 bases between. The CDR3 has 11 amino acids. CDR3 loop: CSARRGTEQYV. The CDR3 DNA reads as TGCAGTGCTAGGCGCGGGACCGAGCAGTACGTC.

The chain has TRBV24-1 and TRBJ2-3; D call uncertain. This CDR3 spans 13 amino acids. V was clipped by 0 bases and J by 4 bases, with 4 bases between them. From germline, CDR1 is KGHDR and CDR2 SFDVKD. CDR3 residues: CATSDLTADTQYF. The CDR3 DNA follows: TGTGCCACCAGTGATTTGACGGCAGATACGCAGTATTTT.

This clone was observed a single time. The CDR3 bases are TGTGCCAGCACCCTAGGGGGGACCCAGTACTTC. Translating it yields CASTLGGTQYF. The chain links TRBV12-3 or TRBV12-4 to TRBJ2-5, with D perhaps TRBD1 (6 bases). The CDR3 has 11 amino acids. The V gene lost 7 bases and the J gene lost 7 bases, with 10 bases spanning the gap.